These 26 T cell receptor beta chains came from one sample sequenced in a study of CD8 T cells in ankylosing spondylitis (dated by TCRdb to the late 2010s). The investigation overall reported the following: A TCR beta motif made up of several highly homologous amino acid variants appeared to be characteristic of blood from ankylosing spondylitis patients.

These TCRs are of unknown antigen specificity. Library construction relied on 5' RACE. Instrument on record: Illumina HiSeq 2500. TCRdb trimmed the raw reads at Q25, called clones with MiXCR and kept productive beta chains. Rows with one shared CDR3 protein collapse into an entry with the most common genes and DNA. For this sample there are fewer than 450,000 distinct CDR3 sequences; roughly a sixth appear just once. The ten most abundant clones make up around 0.92% of the sample. The sample comprised blood, either unsorted or a sorted T cell fraction (not recorded which). The source is a male donor with ankylosing spondylitis.

This clonotype appeared a few times. V is TRBV4-2 and J is TRBJ2-1, with 7 bases lining up with TRBD2. After removal of 8 bases from V and 4 bases from J, the junction contained 11 bases not matched to a gene. The germline V gene has CDR1 LGHNA and CDR2 YNFKEQ. There are 15 residues in the CDR3. CDR3 in amino acids: CASGWKGGPYNEQFF. CDR3 bases: TGTGCCAGCGGATGGAAGGGAGGGCCGTACAATGAGCAGTTCTTC.

In its sample, this clonotype was seen a few times. The chain carries TRBV5-1 and TRBJ2-7; D might be TRBD1 or TRBD2, each matching 5 bases. The CDR3 is 16 amino acids. CDR1 and CDR2 from the germline V gene are SGHRS and YFSETQ. V was trimmed by 4 bases and J by 0 bases, leaving 17 bases between them. CDR3 in amino acids: CASSLGTMRSSYEQYF. The DNA for the CDR3 is TGCGCCAGCAGCCTGGGGACGATGAGGAGCTCCTACGAGCAGTACTTC.

The chain uses TRBV20-1 and TRBJ1-1; D call uncertain. From germline, CDR1 is DFQATT and CDR2 SNEGSKA (reference sequence). V gave up 3 bases and J gave up 3 bases, with 5 bases separating them. The CDR3 length is 11 residues. The DNA of the CDR3 is TGCAGTGCTAGGAGGGACACTGAAGCTTTCTTT. This gives the protein CSARRDTEAFF.

This chain connects TRBV4-1 to TRBJ2-2, with TRBD1 as a possible D gene (5 bases). Germline V gene lookup returns CDR1 MGHRA and CDR2 YSYEKL. The CDR3 covers 17 residues. Trimming shortened V by 6 bases and J by 6 bases, and 23 bases separated the two germline ends. CDR3 residues: CASSLSLASGAAGELFF. The CDR3 DNA reads TGCGCCAGCAGTCTTTCCCTCGCTAGTGGGGCTGCCGGGGAGCTGTTTTTT.

This clonotype was seen ten or more times. The chain joins TRBV11-2 to TRBJ2-5; TRBD2 aligns across 11 bases. The trim removed 5 bases at V and 7 bases at J, leaving 15 bases unmatched. Germline V gene lookup returns CDR1 SGHAT and CDR2 FQNNGV. The CDR3 totals 17 residues. This chain's CDR3 is CASSRGQGDSGRVTQYF. In DNA form, the CDR3 reads TGTGCCAGCAGCAGAGGACAGGGCGATAGCGGGAGGGTGACCCAGTACTTC.

This clonotype was seen many times. The chain employs TRBV5-1 and TRBJ1-1; 9 bases map to TRBD1. The CDR3 has 14 residues. In germline, CDR1 is SGHRS, CDR2 YFSETQ. V dropped 4 bases and J dropped 6; count of bases not matched to a gene: 7. The CDR3 sequence is CASSGTGSVSEAFF. CDR3 DNA: TGCGCCAGCAGCGGGACAGGGAGTGTTTCTGAAGCTTTCTTT.

The V gene is TRBV20-1, the J gene TRBJ1-5; D unclear. V gave up 6 bases and J gave up 5 bases, with 17 bases separating them. Germline V lookup: CDR1 DFQATT, CDR2 SNEGSKA (reference sequence). The CDR3 is made up of 14 amino acids. CDR3 loop: CSAVRSTSYQPQHF. In DNA, the CDR3 is TGCAGTGCAGTCCGATCAACGTCATATCAGCCCCAGCATTTT.

There are a few counts of this clonotype. The rearrangement uses TRBV20-1 and TRBJ2-7; TRBD2 agrees at 9 bases. The CDR3 runs 15 residues. Germline CDR1 is DFQATT and CDR2 is SNEGSKA (reference sequence). The trim removed 4 bases at V and 2 bases at J, leaving 9 bases unmatched. CDR3 nucleotides: TGCAGTGCTATAGCCCTAGCGGGGAAGACCTACGAGCAGTACTTC. Protein: CSAIALAGKTYEQYF.

This clonotype was seen a few times. J is TRBJ2-3 and V is TRBV11-3, with TRBD2 matching 14 bases. The CDR3 is made up of 21 amino acids. V trimming: 4 bases; J trimming: 1 base; junction bases outside the gene matches: 16. Germline V lookup: CDR1 SGHNT, CDR2 YENEEA. DNA of the CDR3: TGTGCCAGCAGCTCGACTAGCGGGAGGGCTCGGGGATTCTTAGGCACAGATACGCAGTATTTT. It translates to CASSSTSGRARGFLGTDTQYF.

This clonotype was detected many times. V usage is TRBV7-2 and J usage is TRBJ2-5; possibly TRBD1 for D (7 bases). V was trimmed by 4 bases and J by 4 bases, leaving 16 bases between them. The CDR3 runs to 15 residues. From germline, CDR1 is SGHTA and CDR2 FQGNSA. The CDR3, as DNA: TGTGCCAGCAGCTCCCCGGGGCAGGGGGGAGAGACCCAGTACTTC. This encodes CASSSPGQGGETQYF. Combining the CDR3 with reference TRBV7-2 and TRBJ2-5 gives the whole variable domain GAGVSQSPSNKVTEKGKDVELRCDPISGHTALYWYRQSLGQGLEFLIYFQGNSAPDKSGLPSDRFSAERTGGSVSTLTIQRTQQEDSAVYLCASSSPGQGGETQYFGPGTRLLVL.

This clonotype was seen a handful of times. V is TRBV5-1 and J is TRBJ2-1; possibly TRBD2 for D (5 bases). In germline, CDR1 is SGHRS, CDR2 YFSETQ. Trimming removed 4 bases from V and 7 bases from J, with 9 bases in between. The CDR3 contains 12 residues. The CDR3 nucleotides read TGCGCCAGCAGCCGGGAAGATAATGAGCAGTTCTTC. The encoded protein is CASSREDNEQFF.

This chain uses TRBV2 with TRBJ1-2; possible D gene TRBD1, 5 bases. The CDR3 length is 13 residues. The germline V and J ends were trimmed by 5 bases and 4 bases, with 11 bases remaining between them. Looked up from germline, CDR1 is SNHLY and CDR2 is FYNNEI. In DNA, the CDR3 is TGTGCCAGCAGTACCCAGGGAGCCTATGGCTACACCTTC. Its protein product is CASSTQGAYGYTF.

This clonotype was observed many times. The V and J genes are TRBV24-1 and TRBJ2-1; 9 nucleotides line up with TRBD1. V shed 8 bases, J shed 6 bases, and the junction held 7 bases outside the gene matches. CDR3 size: 14 residues. Germline V gene data show CDR1 as KGHDR and CDR2 as SFDVKD. The CDR3 protein is CATNTGTGINEQFF. The CDR3 DNA is TGTGCCACCAACACCGGGACAGGGATCAATGAGCAGTTCTTC.

V and J are TRBV19 and TRBJ1-5, with no clear D. Germline V gene data show CDR1 as LNHDA and CDR2 as SQIVND (reference sequence). The CDR3 extends over 15 amino acids. Trimming took 4 bases from V and 8 from J, leaving 18 bases between them. CDR3 nucleotide sequence: TGTGCCAGTAGTACACGGACGTTGGGTTCCGAGCCCCAGCATTTT. Translated: CASSTRTLGSEPQHF. The variable domain in full, with the rest retrieved from reference TRBV19 and TRBJ1-5, is DGGITQSPKYLFRKEGQNVTLSCEQNLNHDAMYWYRQDPGQGLRLIYYSQIVNDFQKGDIAEGYSVSREKKESFPLTVTSAQKNPTAFYLCASSTRTLGSEPQHFGDGTRLSIL.

This clonotype has only a few counts. This chain joins TRBV4-2 and TRBJ2-5, with 10 positions matching TRBD2. The CDR3 covers 18 residues. Trimming took 1 base from V and 4 from J; bases not matched to a gene: 12. Germline values: CDR1 LGHNA, CDR2 YNFKEQ. Written as DNA, the CDR3 is TGTGCCAGCAGCCAAGGTAGTCAAGCGGGAGGGCCACGAGAGACCCAGTACTTC. Translating it yields CASSQGSQAGGPRETQYF.

This clonotype was detected a few times. This rearrangement joins TRBV7-2 to TRBJ2-2; D possibly corresponds to TRBD2 (6 bases). Deletions cut 3 bases from V and 6 bases from J, with 20 bases between. The CDR3 totals 17 residues. Germline assignment: CDR1 SGHTA and CDR2 FQGNSA. CDR3 sequence: CASSFMRLVGDPGELFF. CDR3 bases: TGTGCCAGCAGCTTTATGAGACTAGTAGGGGATCCCGGGGAGCTGTTTTTT.

This clonotype was seen a few times. The chain employs TRBV5-1 and TRBJ2-3, with 13 bases fitting TRBD2. With V trimmed by 3 bases and J by 8 bases, 6 bases remained unmatched. There are 15 residues in the CDR3. Germline V lookup: CDR1 SGHRS, CDR2 YFSETQ. The CDR3 reads CASSSRLAGGGTQYF. The DNA for the CDR3 is TGCGCCAGCAGCTCTAGACTAGCGGGAGGAGGTACGCAGTATTTT.

The gene calls are TRBV11-2 and TRBJ2-7; TRBD1 agrees at 9 bases. CDR1 and CDR2 from the germline V gene are SGHAT and FQNNGV. The CDR3 is made up of 17 amino acids. With 0 bases clipped from V and 2 bases from J, the junction kept 8 bases outside the gene matches. The CDR3 reads CASSLDSIGQGTYEQYF. The CDR3 coding sequence is TGTGCCAGCAGCTTAGATTCGATAGGACAGGGGACCTACGAGCAGTACTTC.

This clonotype was observed at least ten times. This chain links TRBV12-3 or TRBV12-4 with TRBJ2-2; 10 bases match TRBD2. V lost 7 bases and J lost 6; bases outside the gene matches: 5. There are 14 residues in the CDR3. CDR3 in DNA: TGTGCCAGCACCCCGAGCGGGAGGGCCGGGGAGCTGTTTTTT. Protein product: CASTPSGRAGELFF.

This chain uses TRBV12-3 or TRBV12-4 with TRBJ1-1; a weak D match, TRBD1 (5 bases). The CDR3 spans 15 residues. Trimming stripped 5 bases from V and 4 bases from J, with 17 bases between. CDR3 sequence (DNA): TGTGCCAGCAGTCCCCGGGGACTGGGACCCACTGAAGCTTTCTTT. Protein: CASSPRGLGPTEAFF.

The V call is TRBV5-8, the J call TRBJ1-5; D unclear. Trimming removed 4 bases from V and 9 bases from J, with 5 bases in between. Germline loops: CDR1 SGHTS, CDR2 YDEGEE. This CDR3 has 10 residues. The CDR3, as DNA: TGTGCCAGCAGCCCCGGGCCCCAGCATTTT. Protein: CASSPGPQHF.

The table lists this clonotype with many counts. The chain has TRBV29-1 and TRBJ2-3, with D unresolved. The CDR3 covers 10 residues. The germline V gene has CDR1 SQVTM and CDR2 ANQGSEA. Trimming took 8 bases from V and 2 from J, leaving 5 bases between them. CDR3: CSTLTDTQYF. The CDR3 nucleotides read TGCAGCACGCTCACAGATACGCAGTATTTT.

The rearrangement joins TRBV9 to TRBJ1-2; 7 bases align to TRBD1. The CDR3 covers 14 residues. Trimming at V came to 6 bases and at J to 1 base, leaving 6 bases not matched to a gene. Looked up from germline, CDR1 is SGDLS and CDR2 is YYNGEE. As DNA, the CDR3 is TGTGCCAGCAACCCAGGGGGACTTAACTATGGCTACACCTTC. The encoded protein is CASNPGGLNYGYTF.

This clonotype was observed a few times. The genes are TRBV6-1 and TRBJ2-3; D is ambiguous. The CDR3 has 14 amino acids. Between the trimmed V and J ends, which lost 8 bases and 4 bases, there was a span of 16 bases. Looked up from germline, CDR1 is MNHNS and CDR2 is SASEGT. CDR3 in amino acids: CASDWAVGPDTQYF. CDR3 in DNA: TGTGCCAGCGATTGGGCGGTGGGCCCAGATACGCAGTATTTT.

This clonotype has more than one count but fewer than ten. This chain connects TRBV15 to TRBJ2-7, with 7 bases that match TRBD1. CDR1 is LNHNV, CDR2 YYDKDF, per germline (reference sequence). This CDR3 region has 15 residues. V lost 2 bases to trimming and J lost 0 bases; unmatched junction nucleotides: 4. CDR3 sequence: CATSRKTGTSYEQYF. The CDR3 nucleotides are TGTGCCACCAGCAGAAAGACAGGGACCTCCTACGAGCAGTACTTC. Based on the CDR3 plus reference TRBV15 and TRBJ2-7, the full variable domain is DAMVIQNPRYQVTQFGKPVTLSCSQTLNHNVMYWYQQKSSQAPKLLFHYYDKDFNNEADTPDNFQSRRPNTSFCFLDIRSPGLGDTAMYLCATSRKTGTSYEQYFGPGTRLTVT.

This clonotype was seen more than once but under ten times. The genes are TRBV6-1 and TRBJ1-2, with D unclear. V was cut by 7 bases and J by 8 bases, with 17 bases left in between. The CDR3 extends over 13 amino acids. The germline V gene has CDR1 MNHNS and CDR2 SASEGT. Here the CDR3 DNA reads TGTGCCAGCACCAAGACGCCCGCGGGGGGCTACACCTTC. The encoded protein is CASTKTPAGGYTF.